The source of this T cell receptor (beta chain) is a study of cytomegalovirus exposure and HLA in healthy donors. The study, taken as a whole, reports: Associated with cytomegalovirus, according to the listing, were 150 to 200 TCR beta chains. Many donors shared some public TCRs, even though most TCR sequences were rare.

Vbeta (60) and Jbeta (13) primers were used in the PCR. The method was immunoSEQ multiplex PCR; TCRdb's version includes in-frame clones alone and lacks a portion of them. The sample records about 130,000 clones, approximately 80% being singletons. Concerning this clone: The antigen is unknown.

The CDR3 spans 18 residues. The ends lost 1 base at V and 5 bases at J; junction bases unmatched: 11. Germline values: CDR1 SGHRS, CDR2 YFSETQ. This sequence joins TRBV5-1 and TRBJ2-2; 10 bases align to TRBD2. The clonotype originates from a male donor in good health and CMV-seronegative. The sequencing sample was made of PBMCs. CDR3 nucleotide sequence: TGCGCCAGCAGCTTGACCAGAACTAGCGGGGTAATAACCGGGGAGCTGTTTTTT. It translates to CASSLTRTSGVITGELFF.